This T cell receptor beta chain is drawn from a study of STAT3 mutations in large granular lymphocyte leukemia. From germline, CDR1 is LNHDA and CDR2 SQIVND (reference sequence). This CDR3 comprises 16 residues. After removal of 5 bases from V and 2 bases from J, the junction contained 9 bases not matched to a gene. Concerning this clone itself: As yet, its antigen is unknown.

Regarding the study as a whole: In T-cell large granular lymphocyte leukemia, about half of patients showed multiple immunodominant subclonotypes. Variable sampling intervals and differing treatment regimens complicated linking therapy response to TCR clonal burden changes.

Tens of thousands of productive templates were obtained per sample on average. Assay: immunoSEQ multiplex PCR; the TCRdb copy retains only in-frame clones and omits some. The data hold about 39,000 clones, with roughly 81% observed a single time. This chain joins TRBV19 and TRBJ1-5, with 7 nucleotides matching TRBD1. The sequence was obtained from a human donor with T large granular lymphocyte leukemia. Some clones in this sample may be carry-over from other donors' samples. Input material: PBMCs. This CDR3 reads CASSPRQGGGNQPQHF. The CDR3 DNA follows: TGTGCCAGTAGTCCCCGACAGGGTGGAGGCAATCAGCCCCAGCATTTT.